The entry below describes one TCR beta chain. These data originate in a study of T cell responses to AZD1222 COVID-19 vaccine. Sequencing was performed with immunoSEQ multiplex PCR; in TCRdb, only in-frame clones are kept and a portion is missing. Altogether tens of thousands of clones are present, 75% to 95% being singletons, with the ten largest covering about 5.4%. This CDR3 contains 14 residues. Germline CDR1 and CDR2: MDHEN and SYDVKM. Trimming shortened V by 7 bases and J by 1 base, and 11 bases separated the two germline ends. The sample consisted of peripheral blood, taken 28 days after the second AZD1222 dose. This TCR was sampled from an adult who received the AZD1222 COVID-19 vaccine. This rearrangement joins TRBV28 to TRBJ1-5, with a weak D call TRBD1 (5 bases). CDR3 sequence reads: CASKRGASNQPQHF. The CDR3 nucleotides are TGTGCCAGCAAAAGAGGGGCCAGCAATCAGCCCCAGCATTTT.